This T cell receptor (beta chain) stems from a study of T cell responses to AZD1222 COVID-19 vaccine. General study findings and limits: Donors in the cohort were predominantly white British and more often female, and clonal diversity was possibly underestimated. Spike-specific TCR breadth and depth grew following two AZD1222 doses. A reported finding is that nearly half of spike-specific TCRs target unmutated variant regions. Only a handful of people who got AZD1222 tested seropositive at baseline.

Profiled with immunoSEQ multiplex PCR; TCRdb holds only in-frame clones, not every one. The data hold some 180,000 clones, with 80% to 95% observed a single time. Regarding this clone: Its antigen remains unidentified.

CDR1 is SGHTA, CDR2 FQGNSA, per germline. The J segment lost 0 bases and the V segment lost 5 bases, leaving 4 bases of the junction unmatched. This CDR3 comprises 14 residues. The starting material was peripheral blood, obtained 28 days after the second AZD1222 dose. The sequence derives from an adult who received the AZD1222 COVID-19 vaccine. The genes are TRBV7-2 and TRBJ2-7, with 7 positions matching TRBD1. The CDR3 reads CASSETGNSYEQYF. In DNA, the CDR3 is TGTGCCAGCAGCGAGACAGGGAACTCCTACGAGCAGTACTTC.